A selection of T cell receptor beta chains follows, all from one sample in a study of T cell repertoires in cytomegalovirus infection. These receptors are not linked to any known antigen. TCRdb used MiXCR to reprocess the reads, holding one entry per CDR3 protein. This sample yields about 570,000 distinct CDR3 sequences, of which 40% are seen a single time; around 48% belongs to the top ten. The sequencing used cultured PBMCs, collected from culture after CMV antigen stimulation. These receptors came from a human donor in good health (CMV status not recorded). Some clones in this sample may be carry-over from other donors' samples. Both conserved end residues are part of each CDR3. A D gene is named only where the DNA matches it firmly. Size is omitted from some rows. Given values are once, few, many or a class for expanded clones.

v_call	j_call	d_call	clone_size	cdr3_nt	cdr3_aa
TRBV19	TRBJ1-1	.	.	TGTGCCACCCCTCTATTGAAATCGAACACTGAAGCTTTCTTT	CATPLLKSNTEAFF
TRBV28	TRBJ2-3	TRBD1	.	TGTGCCAGCAAGCTTACAACAGGGGGTCAAGGAGATACGCAGTATTTT	CASKLTTGGQGDTQYF
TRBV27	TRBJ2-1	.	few	TGTGCCAGCAGTTATTGGCCACCGGGGAGTGAGCAGTTCTTC	CASSYWPPGSEQFF
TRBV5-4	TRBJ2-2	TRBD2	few	TGTGCCAGCAGCCCGGAGGCTAGCGGGACCGGGGAGCTGTTTTTT	CASSPEASGTGELFF
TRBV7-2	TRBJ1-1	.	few	TGTGCCAGCAGCCCAGAGATGTACACTGAAGCTTTCTTT	CASSPEMYTEAFF
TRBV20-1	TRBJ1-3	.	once	TGCAGTGCTAGAGATCCGACAGGCTCTGGAAACACCATATATTTT	CSARDPTGSGNTIYF
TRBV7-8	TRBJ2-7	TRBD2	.	TGTGCCAGCAGCCTCCGAGCCTTTGTGATAGCGGGAGAACACGAGCAGTACTTC	CASSLRAFVIAGEHEQYF
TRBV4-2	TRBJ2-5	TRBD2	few	TGTGCCAGCAGCCAAGAAGAGGCGACTAGCGGGGGGGACCAAGAGACCCAGTACTTC	CASSQEEATSGGDQETQYF
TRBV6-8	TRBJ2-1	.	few	TGTGCCAGCGGGAGGATCTACAATGAGCAGTTCTTC	CASGRIYNEQFF
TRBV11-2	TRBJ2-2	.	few	TGTGCCAGCAGCTTCACGGGGGGCGACACCGGGGAGCTGTTTTTT	CASSFTGGDTGELFF
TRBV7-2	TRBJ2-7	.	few	TGTGCCACCAATCGTGGGGTCGGGAGCGGATCCTACGAGCAGTACTTC	CATNRGVGSGSYEQYF
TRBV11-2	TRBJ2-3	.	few	TGTGCCAGCAGCCCGTTTAGCACAGATACGCAGTATTTT	CASSPFSTDTQYF
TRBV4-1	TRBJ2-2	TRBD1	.	TGCGCCAGCAGCCAAAATAAGGGGACAGGGCGCACCGGGGAGCTGTTTTTT	CASSQNKGTGRTGELFF
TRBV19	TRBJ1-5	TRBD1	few	TGTGCCAGTAGTATAACCCCACAGGGGGACCAGCCCCAGCATTTT	CASSITPQGDQPQHF
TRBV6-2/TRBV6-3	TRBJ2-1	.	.	TGTGCCAGCAGTGTCCCCAGCTCCTACAATGAGCAGTTCTTC	CASSVPSSYNEQFF
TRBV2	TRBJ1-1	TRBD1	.	TGTGCCACCCGACAGGGATCGGTCGACACTGAAGCTTTCTTT	CATRQGSVDTEAFF
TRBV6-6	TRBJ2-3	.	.	TGTGCCTCGGGGCCGGCACTTCCAGATACGCAGTATTTT	CASGPALPDTQYF
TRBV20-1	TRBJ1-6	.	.	TGCAGTGCTTGGGGGGGGGGGGCAATCCCCCTCCACTTT	CSAWGGGAIPLHF
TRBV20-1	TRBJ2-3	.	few	TGCAGTGCTAGCACAACCTCCGGAACAGCGACGGATACGCAGTATTTT	CSASTTSGTATDTQYF
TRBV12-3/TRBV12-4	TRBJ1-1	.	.	TGTGCCAGCAGCCGTTCGGGGAACACTGAAGCTTTCTTT	CASSRSGNTEAFF
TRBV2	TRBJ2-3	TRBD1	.	TGTGCCAGCAGTAGCCGGGACAGGGAAACAGATACGCAGTATTTT	CASSSRDRETDTQYF
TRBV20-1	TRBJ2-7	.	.	TGCAGTGCTAGTGTGGCGGTCCAGCAGTACTTC	CSASVAVQQYF
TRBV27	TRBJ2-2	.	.	TGTGCCAGCAGTTTATTTCAGAAGAACACCGGGGAGCTGTTTTTT	CASSLFQKNTGELFF
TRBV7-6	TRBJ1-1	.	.	TGTGCCAGCAAAGTCAGTGTCAGCCAGGGGACTGAAGCTTTCTTT	CASKVSVSQGTEAFF
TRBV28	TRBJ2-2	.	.	TGTGCCAGCAGCCGCTGGGGGACTGGGACCGGGGAGCTGTTTTTT	CASSRWGTGTGELFF
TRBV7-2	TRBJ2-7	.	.	TGTGCCAGCAGCTCGGGCTCCCGCCAGCAGTACTTC	CASSSGSRQQYF
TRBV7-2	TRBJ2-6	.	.	TGTGCCAGCAGCCGAGTCGCGGGGGCCAACGTCCTGACTTTC	CASSRVAGANVLTF
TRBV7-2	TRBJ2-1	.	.	TGTGCCAGCAGCCAGAGAGGTCGCCTTGAGCAGTTCTTC	CASSQRGRLEQFF
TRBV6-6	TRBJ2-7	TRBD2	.	TGTGCCAGCACCAGTCGACTTTATAGCGGGGGGCCCTCCTTCTACGAGCAGTACTTC	CASTSRLYSGGPSFYEQYF
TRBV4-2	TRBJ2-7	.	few	TGTGCCAGCAGCAAGGAGGTCGTGTCCTCCTACGAGCAGTACTTC	CASSKEVVSSYEQYF
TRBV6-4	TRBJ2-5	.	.	TGTGCCAGCAGTGTGGACTTAGGAGAGACCCAGTACTTC	CASSVDLGETQYF
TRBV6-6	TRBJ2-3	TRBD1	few	TGTGCCAGCAGCCAAGGGACAGTCAGCACAGATACGCAGTATTTT	CASSQGTVSTDTQYF
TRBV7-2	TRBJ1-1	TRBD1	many	TGTGCCAGCAGCCCGACAGGGGCTACGAACACTGAAGCTTTCTTT	CASSPTGATNTEAFF
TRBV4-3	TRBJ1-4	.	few	TGCGCCAGCAGCCGGGGGACATCTGAAAAACTGTTTTTT	CASSRGTSEKLFF
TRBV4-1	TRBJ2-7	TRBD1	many	TGCGCCAGCAGCCAACTCGGGACAGACCCTCACGAGCAGTACTTC	CASSQLGTDPHEQYF
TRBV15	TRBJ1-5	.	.	TGTGCCACCAGCAGGGAACGACAGGCGTATAGCAATCAGCCCCAGCATTTT	CATSRERQAYSNQPQHF
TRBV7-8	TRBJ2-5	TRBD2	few	TGTGCCAGCAGCTTAGGGGTGACTAGCGGAGAAGAGACCCAGTACTTC	CASSLGVTSGEETQYF
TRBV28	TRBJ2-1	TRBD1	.	TGTGCCAGCAGTTTTCAGGGGGCGGATAATGAGCAGTTCTTC	CASSFQGADNEQFF
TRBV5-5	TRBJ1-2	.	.	TGTGCCAGCAGCTTTTGGGGGAACGGCTACACCTTC	CASSFWGNGYTF
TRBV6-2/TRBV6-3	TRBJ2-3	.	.	TGTGCCAGCAGCCCCCCGGGACGTCTGACAGATACGCAGTATTTT	CASSPPGRLTDTQYF
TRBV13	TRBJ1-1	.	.	TGTGCCAGCAGCCTAACCTTGGAGTCTGAAGCTTTCTTT	CASSLTLESEAFF
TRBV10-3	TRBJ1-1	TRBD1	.	TGTGCCATCAGTGAGTCCGGACAGGGGGGCACTGAAGCTTTCTTT	CAISESGQGGTEAFF
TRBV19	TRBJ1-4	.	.	TGTGCCAGTCGGGGGGACGGTGAAAAACTGTTTTTT	CASRGDGEKLFF
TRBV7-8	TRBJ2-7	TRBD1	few	TGTGCCAGCAGCTTAGTTTGGGGACAGGGCATTAAGTACTACGAGCAGTACTTC	CASSLVWGQGIKYYEQYF